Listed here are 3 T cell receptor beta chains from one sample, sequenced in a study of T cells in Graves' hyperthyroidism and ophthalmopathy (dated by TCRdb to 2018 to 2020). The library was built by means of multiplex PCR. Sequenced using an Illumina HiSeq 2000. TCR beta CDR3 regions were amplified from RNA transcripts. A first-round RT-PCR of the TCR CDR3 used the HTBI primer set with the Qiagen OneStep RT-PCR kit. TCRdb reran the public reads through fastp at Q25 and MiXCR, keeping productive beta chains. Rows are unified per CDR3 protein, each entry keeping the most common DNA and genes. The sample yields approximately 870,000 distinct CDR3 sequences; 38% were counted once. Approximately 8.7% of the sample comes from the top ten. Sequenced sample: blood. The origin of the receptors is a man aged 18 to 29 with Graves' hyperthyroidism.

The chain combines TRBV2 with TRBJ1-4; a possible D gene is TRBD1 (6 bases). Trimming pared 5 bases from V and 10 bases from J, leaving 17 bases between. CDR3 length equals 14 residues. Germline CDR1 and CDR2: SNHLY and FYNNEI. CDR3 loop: CASSSQPGGGKLFF. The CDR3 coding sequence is TGTGCCAGCAGTTCCCAGCCGGGGGGCGGAAAACTGTTTTTT.

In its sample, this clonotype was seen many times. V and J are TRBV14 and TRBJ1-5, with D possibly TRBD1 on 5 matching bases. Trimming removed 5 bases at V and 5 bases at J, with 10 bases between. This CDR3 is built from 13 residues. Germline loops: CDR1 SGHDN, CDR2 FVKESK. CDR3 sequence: CASSWDGDQPQHF. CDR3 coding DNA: TGTGCCAGCAGCTGGGACGGAGATCAGCCCCAGCATTTT.

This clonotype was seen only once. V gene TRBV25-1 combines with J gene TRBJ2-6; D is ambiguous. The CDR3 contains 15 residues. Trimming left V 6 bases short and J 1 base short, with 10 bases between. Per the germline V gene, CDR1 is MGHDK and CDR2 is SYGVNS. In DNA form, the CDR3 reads TGTGCCAGCAGGGGAATTCCTTCTGGGGCCAACGTCCTGACTTTC. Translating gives CASRGIPSGANVLTF. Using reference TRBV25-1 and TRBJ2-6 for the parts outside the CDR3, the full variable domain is EADIYQTPRYLVIGTGKKITLECSQTMGHDKMYWYQQDPGMELHLIHYSYGVNSTEKGDLSSESTVSRIRTEHFPLTLESARPSHTSQYLCASRGIPSGANVLTFGAGSRLTVL.